The clone carrying this T cell receptor (beta chain) was observed many times. This sample was included in a study of blood T cells in healthy people across ages. Together with a sample-barcoded 5' primer, a J-beta primer mix was included in a second PCR lasting about 7 to 11 cycles. TCRdb reprocessed the 5' RACE reads via MiXCR and lists one record per CDR3 protein. The sample includes about 840,000 distinct CDR3 sequences, almost 30% of them seen just once. The trim removed 4 bases at V and 7 bases at J, leaving 6 bases unmatched. There are 15 residues in the CDR3. Germline V lookup: CDR1 MDHEN, CDR2 SYDVKM. This sample was shared with a second study, whose subject was T cells of mothers and their children. This second study notes: No clone of persistent microchimeric T cells was detected.

This TCR came from a woman between 40 and 55 years old in good health. Material for sequencing was blood. The chain recombines TRBV28 with TRBJ2-1; the match to TRBD1 covers 11 bases. The CDR3 region is CASSSLGQGENEQFF. CDR3 sequence (DNA): TGTGCCAGCAGTTCCCTGGGACAGGGGGAGAATGAGCAGTTCTTC.